A single sample gave rise to the 9 T cell receptor beta chains below, sequenced in a study of cytomegalovirus exposure and HLA in healthy donors (dated 2017 in TCRdb). The library was generated by the immunoSEQ multiplex PCR assay. For the multiplex PCR, a mixture combining 60 forward primers for TCR Vbeta segments and 13 reverse primers for TCR Jbeta segments was used. The table was pulled from immuneACCESS by TCRdb, which kept in-frame rearrangements only. Such tables lose some clones; where checked, under half of the loss comes from unresolved V genes, and the rest has no known cause. For this sample there are around 130,000 clones; more than 8% appear just once. The biggest ten clones account for 5.5% of the sample. The sequencing sample was made of PBMCs. The source is a man in his forties in good health and CMV-seronegative.

CDR3 residues: CSVEWTTSGGYNEQFF. The CDR3 DNA is TGCAGCGTTGAATGGACCACTAGCGGGGGCTACAATGAGCAGTTCTTC. This chain links TRBV29-1 with TRBJ2-1; 11 bases map to TRBD2. This CDR3 contains 16 residues. Germline trimming cut 2 bases from V and 3 bases from J; bases unmatched to any gene: 6. The germline gives CDR1 SQVTM, CDR2 ANQGSEA.

This chain uses TRBV27 with TRBJ2-7; TRBD1 agrees at 11 bases. The CDR3 sequence is 15 residues long. Losses at the gene ends were 5 bases for V and 4 bases for J; bases not matched to a gene: 7. Germline V lookup: CDR1 MNHEY, CDR2 SMNVEV (reference sequence). The CDR3 is CASSLIGTGGYEQYF. CDR3 nucleotide sequence: TGTGCCAGCAGTCTCATCGGGACAGGGGGTTACGAGCAGTACTTC.

This clone was picked up a small number of times. The chain carries TRBV9 and TRBJ2-7, with TRBD1 matching over 9 bases. After removal of 4 bases from V and 3 bases from J, the junction contained 8 bases not matched to a gene. This CDR3 has 15 amino acids. CDR1 and CDR2 from the germline V gene are SGDLS and YYNGEE. CDR3 in DNA: TGTGCCAGCAGCCTCCAACCGGGACAGGGCTACGAGCAGTACTTC. Translating gives CASSLQPGQGYEQYF.

V and J are TRBV28 and TRBJ2-3; 8 bases are a match to TRBD2. Germline V gene sequence: CDR1 MDHEN, CDR2 SYDVKM. This CDR3 is 15 amino acids long. V lost 2 bases to trimming and J lost 6 bases; unmatched junction nucleotides: 7. The DNA of the CDR3 is TGTGCCAGCAGTTTACCCGGGGGGGCAGGGGATACGCAGTATTTT. Its translation: CASSLPGGAGDTQYF.

The sample holds a few counts of this clone. The J gene is TRBJ1-2, the V gene TRBV9; a weak D match, TRBD1 (6 bases). Germline V lookup: CDR1 SGDLS, CDR2 YYNGEE. The V gene lost 4 bases and the J gene lost 7 bases, with 17 bases spanning the gap. This CDR3 has 14 amino acids. The CDR3, as DNA: TGTGCCAGCAGCAATACAGGGACCAGGATTGGCTACACCTTC. This codes for CASSNTGTRIGYTF.

V usage is TRBV6-1 and J usage is TRBJ2-7, with D possibly matching TRBD1 (5 bases). Germline V lookup: CDR1 MNHNS, CDR2 SASEGT. Trimming pared 1 base from V and 6 bases from J, leaving 19 bases between. The length of the CDR3 is 16 residues. This CDR3 is CASSEDRTHPTGEQYF. CDR3 DNA: TGTGCCAGCAGTGAAGACAGGACACACCCTACAGGCGAGCAGTACTTC.

The chain employs TRBV6-1 and TRBJ2-2, with 8 nucleotides matching TRBD1. Germline V lookup: CDR1 MNHNS, CDR2 SASEGT. V was pared by 7 bases and J by 3 bases, with 7 bases of the junction left unmatched. The CDR3 totals 15 residues. Here the CDR3 reads CASTDRGRDTGELFF. The CDR3 DNA reads as TGTGCCAGCACAGACAGGGGTCGGGACACCGGGGAGCTGTTTTTT.

This clone occurred a few times. This sequence joins TRBV6-1 and TRBJ1-1, with 10 positions matching TRBD1. The CDR3 runs to 13 residues. The J segment lost 5 bases and the V segment lost 8 bases, leaving 5 bases of the junction unmatched. The germline CDR1 and CDR2 sequences are MNHNS and SASEGT. CDR3 in DNA: TGTGCCAGCTGGGACAGGGGAGGTACTGAAGCTTTCTTT. Translating it yields CASWDRGGTEAFF.

This clone was seen a few times. The CDR3 spells CASSPLPGDTQYF. CDR3 bases: TGCGCCAGCAGCCCGCTCCCCGGGGATACGCAGTATTTT. The chain combines TRBV5-1 with TRBJ2-3; D remains unclear. This CDR3 region has 13 residues. V was clipped by 4 bases and J by 6 bases, with 12 bases between them. Germline CDR1 reads SGHRS; CDR2 reads YFSETQ.